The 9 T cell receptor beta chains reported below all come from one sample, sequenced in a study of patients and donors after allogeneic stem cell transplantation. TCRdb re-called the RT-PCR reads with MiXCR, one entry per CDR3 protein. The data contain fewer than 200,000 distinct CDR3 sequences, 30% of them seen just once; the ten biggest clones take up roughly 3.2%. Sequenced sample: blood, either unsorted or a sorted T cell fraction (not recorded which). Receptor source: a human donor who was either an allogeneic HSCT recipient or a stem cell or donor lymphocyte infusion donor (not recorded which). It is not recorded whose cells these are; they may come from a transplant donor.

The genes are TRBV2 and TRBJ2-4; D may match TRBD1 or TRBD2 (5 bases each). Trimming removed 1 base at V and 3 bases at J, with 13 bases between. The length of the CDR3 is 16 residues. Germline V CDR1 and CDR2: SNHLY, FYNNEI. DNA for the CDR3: TGTGCCAGCAGTGAAGTTGGGGGTTTGGGCAAAAACATTCAGTACTTC. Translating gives CASSEVGGLGKNIQYF.

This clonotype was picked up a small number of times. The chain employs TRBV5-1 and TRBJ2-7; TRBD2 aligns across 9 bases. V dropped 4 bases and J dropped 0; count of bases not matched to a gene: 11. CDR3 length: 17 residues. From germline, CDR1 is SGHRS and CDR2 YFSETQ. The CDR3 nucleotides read TGCGCCAGCAGCCTGCCGGGTGGTAGCGGGAGCTCCTACGAGCAGTACTTC. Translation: CASSLPGGSGSSYEQYF.

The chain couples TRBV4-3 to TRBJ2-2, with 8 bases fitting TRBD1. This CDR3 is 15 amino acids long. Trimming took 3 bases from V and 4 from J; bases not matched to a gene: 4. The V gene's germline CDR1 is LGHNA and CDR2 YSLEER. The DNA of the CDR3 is TGCGCCAGCAGCCACTCAGGGGGCCGCACCGGGGAGCTGTTTTTT. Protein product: CASSHSGGRTGELFF.

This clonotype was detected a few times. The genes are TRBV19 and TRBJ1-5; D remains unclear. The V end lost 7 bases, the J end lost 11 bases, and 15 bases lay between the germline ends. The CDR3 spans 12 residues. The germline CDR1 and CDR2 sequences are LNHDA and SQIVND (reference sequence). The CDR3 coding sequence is TGTGCCAGTACCGGCTTATTGACGGCCCAGCATTTT. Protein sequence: CASTGLLTAQHF. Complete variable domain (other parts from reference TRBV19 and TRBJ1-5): DGGITQSPKYLFRKEGQNVTLSCEQNLNHDAMYWYRQDPGQGLRLIYYSQIVNDFQKGDIAEGYSVSREKKESFPLTVTSAQKNPTAFYLCASTGLLTAQHFGDGTRLSIL.

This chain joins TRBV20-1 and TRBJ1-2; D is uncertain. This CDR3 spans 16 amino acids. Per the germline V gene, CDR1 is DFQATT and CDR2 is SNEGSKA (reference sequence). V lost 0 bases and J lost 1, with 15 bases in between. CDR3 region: CSARDMLIGLNYGYTF. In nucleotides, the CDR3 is TGCAGTGCTAGAGATATGCTTATAGGCCTTAACTATGGCTACACCTTC.

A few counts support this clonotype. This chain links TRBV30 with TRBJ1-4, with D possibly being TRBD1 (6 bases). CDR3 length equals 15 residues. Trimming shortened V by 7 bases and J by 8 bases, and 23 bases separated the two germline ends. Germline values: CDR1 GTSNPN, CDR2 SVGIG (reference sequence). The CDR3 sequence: CASKRDRPKREKLFF. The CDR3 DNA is TGTGCCTCGAAGCGAGACAGGCCCAAACGGGAAAAACTGTTTTTT.

The CDR3 is CASNTGWAQYF. As DNA, the CDR3 is TGTGCCAGCAATACGGGTTGGGCCCAGTACTTC. This sequence joins TRBV2 and TRBJ2-5, with unresolved D. Per germline, CDR1 SNHLY and CDR2 FYNNEI. The CDR3 runs to 11 residues. The V end was cut by 7 bases, the J end by 9 bases, with 12 bases between.

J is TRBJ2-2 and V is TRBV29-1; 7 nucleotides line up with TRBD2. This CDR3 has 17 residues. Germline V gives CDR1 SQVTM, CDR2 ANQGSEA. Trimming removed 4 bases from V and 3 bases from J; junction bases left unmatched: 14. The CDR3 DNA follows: TGCAGCGTTGCCCGCCCCGGGGGGAATGTGGACACCGGGGAGCTGTTTTTT. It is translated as CSVARPGGNVDTGELFF.

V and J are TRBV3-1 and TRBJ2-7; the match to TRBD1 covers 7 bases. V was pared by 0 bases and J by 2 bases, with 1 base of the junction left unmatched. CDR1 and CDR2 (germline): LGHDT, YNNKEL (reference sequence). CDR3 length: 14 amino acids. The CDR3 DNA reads TGTGCCAGCAGCCAAGAGGGGACAGCCTACGAGCAGTACTTC. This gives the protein CASSQEGTAYEQYF.